The source of this T cell receptor (beta chain) is a study of T cells after yellow fever vaccination (dated 2019 in TCRdb). About the study as a whole: The SMART-Seq v4 Ultra Low Input RNA kit was used to prepare libraries from fractions with low cell numbers. Two healthy male donors made up the cohort, one aged 18 to 30 years and the other aged 30 to 40 years. Blood was drawn at multiple timepoints before and after primary and secondary immunization, with bulk PBMC replicates and cell subsets isolated. To follow T-cell clones before and after both primary and booster YFV17D yellow fever vaccination, bulk TCR alpha and beta repertoires underwent longitudinal sequencing. What the authors observed across the whole study: Most clones expanded after primary vaccination (roughly 96% of CD4 and 70% to 90% of CD8) were re-detected after the booster, suggesting that broad memory maintenance occurred. Compared with the primary T-cell response, the secondary T-cell response was weaker but faster, peaking on day 5 rather than day 15. A small fraction of clonotypes appeared in both the CD4 and CD8 compartments, likely as a result of convergent recombination. Only a couple of donors were included in the study, so the extent to which the findings can be generalized is limited. Computational filtering was needed because FACS-sorted repertoires could contain abundant contaminating clonotypes from the bulk population.

V gives up 8 bases and J gives up 5 bases, and the segment between their germline ends measures 18 bases. The CDR3 covers 13 residues, taking in both the cysteine and the phenylalanine. Of the read, only the CDR3 DNA is kept; its 39 bases are in frame from base 1. Taken from the germline V gene, the CDR1 and CDR2 loops are SQVTM and ANQGSEA. Turning to this clonotype: Its antigen is still unknown. Base qualities are missing; no much larger clone stands one base away.

The treatment or condition label, as the study defines it: live attenuated yellow fever vaccine strain. Two biological replicates of bulk PBMCs were collected at each blood-draw timepoint. A standard Ficoll-Paque protocol was used to isolate PBMCs from peripheral blood. RNA was extracted with TriZol from bulk PBMCs, CD4 and CD8 fractions, and dextramer-positive and dextramer-negative fractions. TCR cDNA was synthesized by 5'RACE template switching, through which a universal primer site and unique molecular identifiers were introduced. cDNA synthesis was primed from both the TCR alpha and TCR beta constant segments. Two PCR steps were used to amplify libraries, with sample barcodes and sequencing adapters being added in the second step. Libraries were sequenced on Illumina HiSeq 2500 (2x100 bp) or NovaSeq (2x150 bp). The published analysis was carried out like this. Reads were demultiplexed and collapsed into UMI consensus sequences with MIGEC, and V(D)J alignment was performed with MiXCR. Clonotypes responding to the vaccine were identified with edgeR on replicate PBMC samples, with the criteria of FDR below 0.01 and a log2 fold change above 5 up to day 15. Each bulk clonotype received a CD4 or CD8 identity based on whether the sequenced CD4 or CD8 repertoire contained that clonotype at higher abundance. Using fastp trimming at Q25 and MiXCR clonotype assembly, TCRdb reanalyzed the public sequencing data and kept in-frame beta chains. Duplicate CDR3 protein sequences are folded into a single record with the most common DNA and genes. Clone size and V and J calls follow TCRdb, not the original study. In all, the sample holds 510,000 or so distinct CDR3 sequences, and roughly 19% of those were seen once. The ten largest make up 14% of the sample.

This sequence originates from a young man who received the YFV17D yellow fever vaccine. The chain was built from TRBV29-1 and TRBJ2-5; TRBD2 could be the D gene, as 6 bases match. The specimen was PBMCs, collected 15 days after the yellow fever booster vaccination. Here the CDR3 is given as CSSRRAQTETQYF. The DNA reads as follows: TGCAGCTCTCGGAGGGCCCAAACCGAGACCCAGTACTTC.